The present T cell receptor beta chain was sequenced within a study of blood T cell repertoires in COVID-19. Authors' data handling: Amplification from reference gene primers served as the basis for estimated nucleated cell counts. The data were produced by immunoSEQ multiplex PCR, yet TCRdb's version contains in-frame clones alone and is incomplete. That table gives V, J and clone size, and the DNA gave D and trimming. The sample has over 45,000 clones, 70% to 85% seen once; the top ten hold about 4.4%. Germline CDR1 SGHTA, CDR2 FQGNSA. The CDR3 runs 13 residues. J gave up 4 bases and V 5 bases, and 4 bases lay outside the gene matches.

The chain employs TRBV7-2 and TRBJ1-2; TRBD1 matches at 7 bases. Sequencing input: peripheral blood. This clonotype was obtained from a man aged 45 to 65 with active COVID-19. The CDR3 reads CASSLTGSYGYTF. For the CDR3, the DNA is TGTGCCAGCAGCCTGACAGGGAGCTATGGCTACACCTTC.